These 32 T cell receptor beta chains came from one sample sequenced in a study of T cell responses to AZD1222 COVID-19 vaccine. TCRdb keeps only in-frame clones here, not all; method: immunoSEQ multiplex PCR. The sample holds over 85,000 clones, 92% seen once. The specimen was peripheral blood, collected on day 0 of AZD1222 vaccination. These receptors all stem from an adult in good health.

The rearrangement links TRBV2 to TRBJ1-6; 9 bases match TRBD1. In germline, CDR1 is SNHLY, CDR2 FYNNEI. The CDR3 loop spans 14 amino acids. The ends lost 6 bases at V and 10 bases at J; junction bases unmatched: 7. CDR3 sequence reads: CASRLQGAMSPLHF. The CDR3 nucleotides read TGTGCCAGCAGGCTACAGGGGGCAATGTCACCCCTCCACTTT.

The chain combines TRBV3-1 (or the pseudogene TRBV3-2) with TRBJ1-3; tentatively, D is TRBD1 (5 bases). V lost 5 bases and J lost 4, with 9 bases in between. This CDR3 has 13 amino acids. CDR1 and CDR2 (germline): LGHDT, YNNKEL (reference sequence). CDR3 sequence (DNA): TGTGCCAGCAGCAGGGGAAACGGAAACACCATATATTTT. It yields the protein CASSRGNGNTIYF.

V is TRBV28 and J is TRBJ2-1; 7 bases agree with TRBD1. The CDR3 consists of 13 residues. Germline V lookup: CDR1 MDHEN, CDR2 SYDVKM. The V and J ends lost 6 bases and 6 bases, in that order; junction bases with no gene match: 5. The CDR3 DNA follows: TGTGCCAGCAGCCTGACAGGGTTCAATGAGCAGTTCTTC. This codes for CASSLTGFNEQFF.

This clone has a single count. The V and J genes are TRBV7-9 and TRBJ2-1; D may be TRBD1 (5 bases). Germline values: CDR1 SEHNR, CDR2 FQNEAQ (reference sequence). The V gene lost 1 base and the J gene lost 5 bases, with 6 bases spanning the gap. The CDR3 length is 13 residues. CDR3 DNA: TGTGCCAGCAGCTTAGGACAGAACAATGAGCAGTTCTTC. Its translation: CASSLGQNNEQFF.

The rearrangement joins TRBV12-3 or TRBV12-4 to TRBJ2-3; D call uncertain. The V gene lost 6 bases and the J gene lost 2 bases, with 9 bases spanning the gap. The CDR3 has 13 residues. The CDR3 DNA sequence: TGTGCCAGCAGCCTAACAGACACAGATACGCAGTATTTT. It encodes CASSLTDTDTQYF.

The chain couples TRBV28 to TRBJ1-5; TRBD1 matches 8 bases. CDR3 length equals 15 residues. The V gene end was trimmed by 7 bases and the J gene end by 7 bases; junction bases not matched to a gene: 12. Germline V gene lookup returns CDR1 MDHEN and CDR2 SYDVKM. CDR3 in amino acids: CASTEGQGAGQPQHF. The CDR3 nucleotides read TGTGCCAGCACCGAGGGGCAGGGGGCCGGACAGCCCCAGCATTTT.

This chain uses TRBV4-1 with TRBJ1-2; 11 nucleotides line up with TRBD1. Germline trimming cut 3 bases from V and 8 bases from J; bases unmatched to any gene: 5. CDR3 length equals 14 residues. CDR1 and CDR2 from the germline V gene are MGHRA and YSYEKL. The CDR3 here is CASSHADRGLGYTF. The CDR3 region has the DNA TGCGCCAGCAGCCACGCGGACAGGGGGCTCGGCTACACCTTC.

The chain employs TRBV10-1 and TRBJ2-7; TRBD1 agrees at 11 bases. Germline trimming cut 5 bases from V and 4 bases from J; bases unmatched to any gene: 4. CDR1 is WNHNN, CDR2 SYGVQD, per germline (reference sequence). CDR3 length: 14 amino acids. CDR3 in amino acids: CASSSGQGAYEQYF. CDR3 nucleotide sequence: TGCGCCAGCAGTTCCGGACAGGGGGCATACGAGCAGTACTTC.

This chain connects TRBV24-1 to TRBJ2-5; TRBD1 might be the D (5 bases). V lost 3 bases and J lost 0, with 13 bases in between. Germline V CDR1 and CDR2: KGHDR, SFDVKD. The CDR3 runs to 16 residues. The CDR3 DNA is TGTGCCACCAGTGATAATCGACAGCCGTACCAAGAGACCCAGTACTTC. Protein sequence: CATSDNRQPYQETQYF.

In its sample, this clone was seen once. The chain employs TRBV7-3 and TRBJ1-6; D unresolved. V was pared by 5 bases and J by 6 bases, with 8 bases between. CDR1 and CDR2 from the germline V gene are SGHTA and FQGTGA. CDR3 length equals 13 residues. The CDR3 is CASSTTSNSPLHF. In DNA form, the CDR3 reads TGTGCCAGCAGCACTACAAGTAATTCACCCCTCCACTTT. The variable domain in full, with the rest retrieved from reference TRBV7-3 and TRBJ1-6, is GAGVSQTPSNKVTEKGKYVELRCDPISGHTALYWYRQSLGQGPEFLIYFQGTGAADDSGLPNDRFFAVRPEGSVSTLKIQRTERGDSAVYLCASSTTSNSPLHFGNGTRLTVT.

The chain recombines TRBV28 with TRBJ2-5; 9 bases map to TRBD1. The CDR3 extends over 15 amino acids. J was trimmed by 5 bases and V by 6 bases; bases with no gene match: 10. The germline V gene encodes CDR1 MDHEN and CDR2 SYDVKM. The CDR3 DNA reads as TGTGCCAGCAGCTCTACCGGGACAGGGCGGGAGACCCAGTACTTC. This translates into CASSSTGTGRETQYF.

Only one count was recorded for this clone. CDR3 coding DNA: TGTGCCAGCAGCGTAGTAGGAGCCGGGGCCAACGTCCTGACTTTC. Amino acids: CASSVVGAGANVLTF. V usage is TRBV9 and J usage is TRBJ2-6; no clear D gene. Trimming shortened V by 0 bases and J by 4 bases, and 8 bases separated the two germline ends. CDR1 is SGDLS and CDR2 is YYNGEE in the germline V gene. This CDR3 contains 15 residues.

The gene calls are TRBV24-1 and TRBJ2-1; D gene uncertain. The CDR3 is made up of 14 amino acids. Germline values: CDR1 KGHDR, CDR2 SFDVKD. V was pared by 6 bases and J by 0 bases, with 8 bases between. CDR3 loop: CATSHPSSYNEQFF. CDR3 sequence (DNA): TGTGCCACCAGTCACCCCAGCTCCTACAATGAGCAGTTCTTC.

The CDR3 DNA follows: TGCGCCAGCAGCTTTGTAAGTGGACAGCTCAGCACAGATACGCAGTATTTT. As protein: CASSFVSGQLSTDTQYF. V and J are TRBV5-1 and TRBJ2-3; D possibly corresponds to TRBD1 (6 bases). The CDR3 totals 17 residues. Germline-derived CDR1 and CDR2 are SGHRS and YFSETQ. V was shortened by 2 bases and J by 0 bases, with 16 bases between the two germline ends.

This chain joins TRBV30 and TRBJ1-1; D unresolved. The CDR3 spans 13 residues. Trimming shortened V by 3 bases and J by 4 bases, and 12 bases separated the two germline ends. CDR1 and CDR2 from the germline V gene are GTSNPN and SVGIG (reference sequence). CDR3 region: CAWRNSRATEAFF. As DNA, the CDR3 is TGTGCCTGGAGAAACAGTAGAGCCACTGAAGCTTTCTTT.

The genes are TRBV24-1 and TRBJ1-5; 10 nucleotides agree with TRBD1. Germline values: CDR1 KGHDR, CDR2 SFDVKD. V lost 9 bases, J lost 6 bases, and 7 bases stayed unmatched. This CDR3 has 14 residues. The CDR3: CATQGQGNRQPQHF. CDR3 coding DNA: TGTGCCACCCAGGGACAGGGGAATCGTCAGCCCCAGCATTTT.

The chain combines TRBV7-3 with TRBJ2-5; TRBD1 or TRBD2 may be the D gene (7 bases each). V lost 5 bases and J lost 5, with 18 bases in between. This CDR3 comprises 15 residues. Germline CDR1 SGHTA, CDR2 FQGTGA. The DNA for the CDR3 is TGTGCCAGCAGCGCCCAGGGGGGGACGTGGGAGACCCAGTACTTC. Translation gives CASSAQGGTWETQYF. Using reference TRBV7-3 and TRBJ2-5 for the parts outside the CDR3, the full variable domain is GAGVSQTPSNKVTEKGKYVELRCDPISGHTALYWYRQSLGQGPEFLIYFQGTGAADDSGLPNDRFFAVRPEGSVSTLKIQRTERGDSAVYLCASSAQGGTWETQYFGPGTRLLVL.

This clone was recorded once. The CDR3 region is CASSLAGVFYNEQFF. CDR3 sequence (DNA): TGTGCCAGCAGTTTAGCGGGGGTCTTCTACAATGAGCAGTTCTTC. The chain links TRBV27 to TRBJ2-1; 7 nucleotides match TRBD2. With V trimmed by 2 bases and J by 3 bases, 4 bases remained unmatched. Germline V gene lookup returns CDR1 MNHEY and CDR2 SMNVEV (reference sequence). This CDR3 is built from 15 residues.

The CDR3 loop is CASTPGQGTYEQYF. In DNA form, the CDR3 reads TGTGCCAGTACTCCGGGACAGGGGACCTACGAGCAGTACTTC. The J gene is TRBJ2-7, the V gene TRBV19; 10 nucleotides align to TRBD1. The CDR3 has 14 residues. Losses at the gene ends were 7 bases for V and 2 bases for J; bases not matched to a gene: 5. The germline CDR1 and CDR2 sequences are LNHDA and SQIVND (reference sequence).

The rearrangement links TRBV19 to TRBJ1-1, with D maybe TRBD1 (6 bases). Germline CDR1 and CDR2: LNHDA and SQIVND (reference sequence). This CDR3 has 14 residues. The V end lost 10 bases, the J end lost 0 bases, and 15 bases lay between the germline ends. CDR3 region: CATLGQLLNTEAFF. CDR3 nucleotide sequence: TGTGCCACCCTAGGACAGCTTCTGAACACTGAAGCTTTCTTT.

The chain recombines TRBV12-3 or TRBV12-4 with TRBJ2-5; tentatively, D is TRBD1 (6 bases). This CDR3 contains 12 residues. V was cut by 5 bases and J by 6 bases, with 10 bases left in between. CDR3 in DNA: TGTGCCAGCAGTACCGGGACAAAGACCCAGTACTTC. Protein product: CASSTGTKTQYF.

The genes are TRBV19 and TRBJ1-1, with 8 bases aligning to TRBD1. V lost 3 bases and J lost 0; bases outside the gene matches: 3. Germline assignment: CDR1 LNHDA and CDR2 SQIVND (reference sequence). This CDR3 contains 15 residues. CDR3 sequence (DNA): TGTGCCAGTAGTATGAACAGGGGGGTGAACACTGAAGCTTTCTTT. It specifies CASSMNRGVNTEAFF.

V and J are TRBV7-9 and TRBJ2-2; TRBD2 aligns across 14 bases. The CDR3 has 17 amino acids. V was clipped by 4 bases and J by 6 bases; unmatched bases: 7. Germline V gene lookup returns CDR1 SEHNR and CDR2 FQNEAQ (reference sequence). CDR3 region: CASSSSGLAGVPGELFF. Written as DNA, the CDR3 is TGTGCCAGCAGCTCATCGGGACTAGCGGGGGTACCCGGGGAGCTGTTTTTT.

The chain links TRBV24-1 to TRBJ2-7; maybe TRBD2 (7 bases). The CDR3 sequence is 15 residues long. Trimming removed 7 bases at V and 0 bases at J, with 15 bases between. Germline CDR1 KGHDR, CDR2 SFDVKD. The CDR3 loop reads CATRLGGDPSYEQYF. CDR3 sequence (DNA): TGTGCCACCAGGTTAGGGGGGGACCCCTCCTACGAGCAGTACTTC.

The chain combines TRBV27 with TRBJ2-1; 8 bases agree with TRBD2. There are 15 residues in the CDR3. V trimming: 3 bases; J trimming: 6 bases; junction bases outside the gene matches: 7. Per the germline V gene, CDR1 is MNHEY and CDR2 is SMNVEV (reference sequence). The CDR3 DNA reads as TGTGCCAGCAGTTTGGGACGGGGGGGCCTCAATGAGCAGTTCTTC. Amino acids: CASSLGRGGLNEQFF.

V gene TRBV6-1 combines with J gene TRBJ2-2; 10 bases map to TRBD1. The CDR3 length is 13 residues. Per germline, CDR1 MNHNS and CDR2 SASEGT. V lost 3 bases to trimming and J lost 12 bases; unmatched junction nucleotides: 4. The CDR3 is CASSERDRGKLFF. CDR3 coding DNA: TGTGCCAGCAGTGAGCGGGACAGGGGAAAGCTGTTTTTT.

The gene calls are TRBV2 and TRBJ2-7; D might be TRBD1 (6 bases). The germline V gene encodes CDR1 SNHLY and CDR2 FYNNEI. The CDR3 runs to 15 residues. The germline V and J ends were trimmed by 1 base and 2 bases, with 12 bases remaining between them. The DNA of the CDR3 is TGTGCCAGCAGTGAAGTGGGGACAAGAACCTACGAGCAGTACTTC. The encoded protein is CASSEVGTRTYEQYF.

The rearrangement uses TRBV3-1 (or the pseudogene TRBV3-2) and TRBJ1-6; D gene unclear. Germline assignment: CDR1 LGHDT and CDR2 YNNKEL (reference sequence). The CDR3 contains 14 residues. Trimming left V 2 bases short and J 12 bases short, with 14 bases between. The CDR3 spells CASSQFVPLGPLHF. The CDR3 DNA is TGTGCCAGCAGCCAATTTGTACCTTTGGGACCCCTCCACTTT.

The chain uses TRBV19 and TRBJ1-5, with 9 bases aligning to TRBD1. The CDR3 has 16 amino acids. V lost 4 bases, J lost 2 bases, and 6 bases stayed unmatched. Germline V gene sequence: CDR1 LNHDA, CDR2 SQIVND (reference sequence). CDR3 sequence (DNA): TGTGCCAGTAGTAGGGACAGGGTGAATGGCAATCAGCCCCAGCATTTT. This encodes CASSRDRVNGNQPQHF.

In its sample, this clone was seen a few times. The chain is built from TRBV6-5 and TRBJ2-1; 10 positions agree with TRBD1. Germline lookup yields CDR1 MNHEY and CDR2 SVGAGI. The V gene end was trimmed by 8 bases and the J gene end by 4 bases; junction bases not matched to a gene: 8. This CDR3 contains 15 residues. CDR3 amino acids: CASLSWDRGYNEQFF. The DNA for the CDR3 is TGTGCCAGCCTTAGTTGGGACAGGGGATACAATGAGCAGTTCTTC.

The genes are TRBV15 and TRBJ1-5, with a weak D call TRBD1 (5 bases). Trimming cost V 7 bases and J 4 bases, with 11 bases left between them. The CDR3 spans 13 residues. Germline V gives CDR1 LNHNV, CDR2 YYDKDF (reference sequence). CDR3 amino acids: CATKPRENQPQHF. The CDR3, as DNA: TGTGCCACCAAACCCAGGGAAAATCAGCCCCAGCATTTT.

As DNA, the CDR3 is TGTGCCAGTACAACTCAGGCAGGAAGTTCCTATGGCTACACCTTC. Its translation is CASTTQAGSSYGYTF. This sequence joins TRBV19 and TRBJ1-2; D ambiguous. This CDR3 is built from 15 residues. V shed 7 bases and J shed 4 bases, with 19 bases lying between them. CDR1 and CDR2 from the germline V gene are LNHDA and SQIVND (reference sequence).